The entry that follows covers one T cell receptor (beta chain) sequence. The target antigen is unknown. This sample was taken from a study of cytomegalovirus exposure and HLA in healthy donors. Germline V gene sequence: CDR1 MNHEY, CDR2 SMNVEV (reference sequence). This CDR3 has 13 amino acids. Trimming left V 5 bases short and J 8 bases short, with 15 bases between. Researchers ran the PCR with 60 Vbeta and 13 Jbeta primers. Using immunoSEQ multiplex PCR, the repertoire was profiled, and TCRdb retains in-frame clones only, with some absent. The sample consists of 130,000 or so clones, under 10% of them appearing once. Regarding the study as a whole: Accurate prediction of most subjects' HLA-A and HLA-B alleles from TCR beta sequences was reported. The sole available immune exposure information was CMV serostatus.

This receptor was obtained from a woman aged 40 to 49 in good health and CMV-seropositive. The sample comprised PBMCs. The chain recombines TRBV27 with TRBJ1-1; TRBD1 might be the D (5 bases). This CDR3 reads CASSPLDRLEAFF. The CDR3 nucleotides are TGTGCCAGCAGTCCTCTCGACAGACTCGAAGCTTTCTTT.